This T cell receptor beta chain was recovered during a study of blood T cell repertoires in COVID-19. Looked up from germline, CDR1 is SGHVS and CDR2 is FNYEAQ. The J segment lost 9 bases and the V segment lost 5 bases, leaving 4 bases of the junction unmatched. The CDR3 is made up of 15 amino acids. Sequencing was performed with immunoSEQ multiplex PCR; in TCRdb, only in-frame clones are kept and a portion is missing. The sample consists of roughly 230,000 clones, around 83% of them appearing once. Sequenced: peripheral blood. The receptor was derived from a man between 35 and 55 years old with acute or convalescent COVID-19. The gene calls are TRBV7-6 and TRBJ2-1, with 16 nucleotides matching TRBD2. This chain's CDR3 is CASSPGLAGGFEQFF. The DNA of the CDR3 is TGTGCCAGCAGCCCGGGACTAGCGGGGGGGTTTGAGCAGTTCTTC.